These 30 T cell receptor beta chains originate from one sample sequenced in a study of cytomegalovirus exposure and HLA in healthy donors. The PCR contained 60 Vbeta and 13 Jbeta primers. Data came from immunoSEQ multiplex PCR; TCRdb stores just in-frame clones and leaves some out. This sample lists some 120,000 clones; its ten largest clones have approximately 1%. The sample was PBMCs. These receptors all stem from a man aged 18 to 29 in good health and CMV-seronegative.

The V and J genes are TRBV30 and TRBJ1-4, with D perhaps matching TRBD1 (6 bases). The V gene's germline CDR1 is GTSNPN and CDR2 SVGIG (reference sequence). V was pared by 5 bases and J by 0 bases, with 10 bases between. The CDR3 is 14 amino acids. The CDR3 nucleotides are TGTGCCTGGGGGACACTTACAACTAATGAAAAACTGTTTTTT. Its translation: CAWGTLTTNEKLFF.

In DNA, the CDR3 is TGTGCCTGGAGTAAGGACAAGGGGGCCTACGAGCAGTACTTC. Translation: CAWSKDKGAYEQYF. V gene TRBV30 combines with J gene TRBJ2-7; possible D gene TRBD1, 6 bases. Germline V gene data show CDR1 as GTSNPN and CDR2 as SVGIG (reference sequence). This CDR3 spans 14 amino acids. V lost 2 bases and J lost 2, with 13 bases in between. The variable domain in full, with the rest retrieved from reference TRBV30 and TRBJ2-7, is SQTIHQWPATLVQPVGSPLSLECTVEGTSNPNLYWYRQAAGRGLQLLFYSVGIGQISSEVPQNLSASRPQDRQFILSSKKLLLSDSGFYLCAWSKDKGAYEQYFGPGTRLTVT.

The chain has TRBV7-9 and TRBJ2-3; possible D gene TRBD1, 6 bases. CDR3 length: 17 amino acids. Between the trimmed V and J ends, which lost 2 bases and 0 bases, there was a span of 15 bases. Germline CDR1 is SEHNR and CDR2 is FQNEAQ (reference sequence). As DNA, the CDR3 is TGTGCCAGCAGCTTAACATCGACAGGACCTAGCACAGATACGCAGTATTTT. Amino acids: CASSLTSTGPSTDTQYF. Using reference TRBV7-9 and TRBJ2-3 for the parts outside the CDR3, the full variable domain is DTGVSQNPRHKITKRGQNVTFRCDPISEHNRLYWYRQTLGQGPEFLTYFQNEAQLEKSRLLSDRFSAERPKGSFSTLEIQRTEQGDSAMYLCASSLTSTGPSTDTQYFGPGTRLTVL.

The J gene is TRBJ1-2, the V gene TRBV7-3; perhaps TRBD1 as D (5 bases). Germline lookup yields CDR1 SGHTA and CDR2 FQGTGA. Trimming shortened V by 5 bases and J by 8 bases, and 18 bases separated the two germline ends. The CDR3 extends over 14 amino acids. CDR3 region: CASSPQGGVKGYTF. CDR3 bases: TGTGCCAGCAGCCCCCAAGGAGGGGTTAAAGGCTACACCTTC.

The genes are TRBV18 and TRBJ2-7, with TRBD1 matching 8 bases. The CDR3 sequence is 14 residues long. Germline V gene sequence: CDR1 KGHSH, CDR2 LQKENI. The ends lost 8 bases at V and 5 bases at J; junction bases unmatched: 11. CDR3 amino acids: CASAVLGQDNEQYF. The CDR3 DNA is TGTGCCAGCGCCGTATTGGGACAGGACAACGAGCAGTACTTC.

This rearrangement joins TRBV30 to TRBJ1-2; D uncertain. The CDR3 consists of 14 residues. CDR1 is GTSNPN, CDR2 SVGIG, per germline (reference sequence). Between the trimmed V and J ends, which lost 7 bases and 5 bases, there was a span of 20 bases. The CDR3 is CAFFFVREGYGYTF. The CDR3 bases are TGTGCCTTCTTCTTTGTGCGTGAGGGTTATGGCTACACCTTC.

The chain couples TRBV19 to TRBJ1-2, with TRBD1 identical over 8 bases. CDR3 length equals 15 residues. In germline, CDR1 is LNHDA, CDR2 SQIVND (reference sequence). The V and J ends lost 5 bases and 4 bases, in that order; junction bases with no gene match: 9. CDR3 residues: CASSFPGQVSYGYTF. CDR3 DNA sequence: TGTGCCAGTAGTTTTCCGGGACAGGTTTCCTATGGCTACACCTTC.

The CDR3 reads CASSWGQANTEAFF. CDR3 coding DNA: TGCGCCAGCAGCTGGGGACAGGCGAACACTGAAGCTTTCTTT. This chain links TRBV5-1 with TRBJ1-1; 8 bases are a match to TRBD1. Germline CDR1 is SGHRS and CDR2 is YFSETQ. CDR3 size: 14 residues. V lost 3 bases and J lost 1; bases outside the gene matches: 2.

The chain employs TRBV11-1 and TRBJ2-6, with D perhaps matching TRBD1 (6 bases). This CDR3 spans 18 amino acids. Per germline, CDR1 SGHAT and CDR2 FQDESV (reference sequence). The V end lost 3 bases, the J end lost 0 bases, and 15 bases lay between the germline ends. CDR3 in DNA: TGTGCCAGCAGCTTGAGGCAGGGGATCAACTCTGGGGCCAACGTCCTGACTTTC. This codes for CASSLRQGINSGANVLTF.

The CDR3 loop reads CASSFTGSFGNTIYF. In DNA, the CDR3 is TGCGCCAGCAGCTTCACAGGGTCCTTTGGAAACACCATATATTTT. V usage is TRBV5-1 and J usage is TRBJ1-3; D possibly corresponds to TRBD1 (6 bases). CDR1 is SGHRS and CDR2 is YFSETQ in the germline V gene. The CDR3 loop spans 15 amino acids. Deletions cut 2 bases from V and 3 bases from J, with 12 bases between.

CDR3 amino acids: CAWSVRQGGTDTQYF. The DNA of the CDR3 is TGTGCCTGGAGTGTACGGCAGGGCGGCACAGATACGCAGTATTTT. V is TRBV30 and J is TRBJ2-3, with D maybe TRBD1 (5 bases). CDR1 is GTSNPN, CDR2 SVGIG, per germline (reference sequence). V lost 0 bases, J lost 1 base, and 11 bases lay in between. The CDR3 loop spans 15 amino acids.

The chain links TRBV9 to TRBJ2-1; 9 bases fit TRBD2. The CDR3 is 16 amino acids. Losses at the gene ends were 3 bases for V and 4 bases for J; bases not matched to a gene: 8. Germline CDR1 and CDR2: SGDLS and YYNGEE. CDR3 nucleotides: TGTGCCAGCAGCGAAAGAGGACTAGCGATATACAATGAGCAGTTCTTC. Translation: CASSERGLAIYNEQFF. The complete variable domain, with remaining parts taken from reference TRBV9 and TRBJ2-1, reads DSGVTQTPKHLITATGQRVTLRCSPRSGDLSVYWYQQSLDQGLQFLIQYYNGEERAKGNILERFSAQQFPDLHSELNLSSLELGDSALYFCASSERGLAIYNEQFFGPGTRLTVL.

The V and J genes are TRBV6-5 and TRBJ2-1, with TRBD1 identical over 8 bases. V was pared by 7 bases and J by 13 bases, with 9 bases of the junction left unmatched. The germline gives CDR1 MNHEY, CDR2 SVGAGI. The CDR3 is 12 amino acids. The CDR3: CASISHRGEQFF. Written as DNA, the CDR3 is TGTGCCAGCATCTCACACAGGGGGGAACAGTTCTTC.

The chain couples TRBV5-1 to TRBJ1-1; possibly TRBD1 for D (5 bases). The CDR3 extends over 15 amino acids. V lost 0 bases and J 4 bases, leaving 13 bases between the germline ends. Germline V gene lookup returns CDR1 SGHRS and CDR2 YFSETQ. The DNA for the CDR3 is TGCGCCAGCAGCTTGGCGGAGGGGTCGGGCACTGAAGCTTTCTTT. It translates to CASSLAEGSGTEAFF.

The gene calls are TRBV13 and TRBJ2-7, with D maybe TRBD1 (6 bases). The CDR3 loop spans 15 amino acids. CDR1 PRHDT and CDR2 FYEKMQ come from the germline V gene (reference sequence). Trimming left V 4 bases short and J 0 bases short, with 13 bases between. The CDR3 reads CASSSITGPSYEQYF. The CDR3 DNA reads as TGTGCCAGCAGCTCTATCACAGGGCCCTCCTACGAGCAGTACTTC.

V gene TRBV29-1 combines with J gene TRBJ2-7; 9 bases align to TRBD1. The CDR3 runs 14 residues. Germline V lookup: CDR1 SQVTM, CDR2 ANQGSEA. The V gene end was trimmed by 4 bases and the J gene end by 4 bases; junction bases not matched to a gene: 8. The CDR3 nucleotides read TGCAGCGTTGGTGGGACAGGGTTCGCGTACGAGCAGTACTTC. Its translation: CSVGGTGFAYEQYF.

V is TRBV5-1 and J is TRBJ2-1; D might be TRBD2 (6 bases). V lost 1 base, J lost 6 bases, and 11 bases lay in between. There are 14 residues in the CDR3. From germline, CDR1 is SGHRS and CDR2 YFSETQ. The CDR3 DNA sequence: TGCGCCAGCAGCTTGACACTAGCCGGCAATGAGCAGTTCTTC. Amino acid sequence: CASSLTLAGNEQFF.

The gene calls are TRBV4-1 and TRBJ2-1; no clear D gene. This CDR3 has 12 residues. V was shortened by 4 bases and J by 6 bases, with 7 bases between the two germline ends. CDR1 and CDR2 from the germline V gene are MGHRA and YSYEKL. In DNA form, the CDR3 reads TGCGCCAGCAGCCCCGGTGTCAATGAGCAGTTCTTC. Its protein is CASSPGVNEQFF.

The chain recombines TRBV5-1 with TRBJ1-2; D is undetermined. This CDR3 contains 15 residues. Germline V gives CDR1 SGHRS, CDR2 YFSETQ. Trimming removed 0 bases from V and 6 bases from J, with 15 bases in between. As DNA, the CDR3 is TGCGCCAGCAGCTTGGTCGGGGTAAGACATAATGGCTACACCTTC. Protein: CASSLVGVRHNGYTF.

V is TRBV9 and J is TRBJ2-1, with D hard to call. This CDR3 region has 13 residues. The V gene lost 0 bases and the J gene lost 13 bases, with 14 bases spanning the gap. The germline CDR1 and CDR2 sequences are SGDLS and YYNGEE. The CDR3 protein is CASSVDYTPTQFF. CDR3 bases: TGTGCCAGCAGCGTAGACTACACTCCGACTCAGTTCTTC.

The rearrangement uses TRBV9 and TRBJ1-1; D remains unclear. CDR3 size: 18 residues. The germline V gene encodes CDR1 SGDLS and CDR2 YYNGEE. V lost 4 bases and J 1 base, leaving 23 bases between the germline ends. DNA for the CDR3: TGTGCCAGCAGCCCAGTGGGGAGTTCCACCCGGGGGAACACTGAAGCTTTCTTT. It is translated as CASSPVGSSTRGNTEAFF.

The V gene is TRBV15, the J gene TRBJ1-1, with D perhaps TRBD1 (6 bases). Trimming removed 0 bases from V and 0 bases from J, with 14 bases in between. The CDR3 has 17 residues. The germline CDR1 and CDR2 sequences are LNHNV and YYDKDF (reference sequence). CDR3 residues: CATSRDAQGIVNTEAFF. The DNA for the CDR3 is TGTGCCACCAGCAGAGATGCGCAGGGGATAGTGAACACTGAAGCTTTCTTT.

This chain uses TRBV28 with TRBJ2-7, with D hard to call. This CDR3 has 13 amino acids. The germline gives CDR1 MDHEN, CDR2 SYDVKM. V gave up 2 bases and J gave up 2 bases, with 7 bases separating them. The CDR3 bases are TGTGCCAGCAGTTTACAGGTCGCCTACGAGCAGTACTTC. Amino acids: CASSLQVAYEQYF.

The chain links TRBV27 to TRBJ2-6; TRBD2 matches at 7 bases. Losses at the gene ends were 0 bases for V and 3 bases for J; bases not matched to a gene: 11. Germline assignment: CDR1 MNHEY and CDR2 SMNVEV (reference sequence). The CDR3 has 19 residues. CDR3 in DNA: TGTGCCAGCAGTTTATCGATAGGGAGGGGAGCTAGTGGGGCCAACGTCCTGACTTTC. Its translation: CASSLSIGRGASGANVLTF.

This chain uses TRBV25-1 with TRBJ1-2; TRBD1 might be the D (5 bases). The V and J ends lost 1 base and 5 bases respectively, with 14 bases between them. This CDR3 is built from 15 residues. Germline CDR1 is MGHDK and CDR2 is SYGVNS. CDR3 sequence reads: CASSEFGAGSYGYTF. The CDR3 DNA is TGTGCCAGCAGTGAATTTGGGGCGGGGTCGTATGGCTACACCTTC.

The genes are TRBV4-2 and TRBJ1-4; 10 bases map to TRBD1. CDR1 is LGHNA and CDR2 is YNFKEQ in the germline V gene. J was trimmed by 8 bases and V by 2 bases; bases with no gene match: 11. The CDR3 has 17 amino acids. CDR3 coding DNA: TGTGCCAGCAGCCAATATACCGCCGGGACAGGGGTCGAAAAACTGTTTTTT. Translation: CASSQYTAGTGVEKLFF.

The J gene is TRBJ2-5, the V gene TRBV5-1; 8 bases are shared with TRBD1. The germline CDR1 and CDR2 sequences are SGHRS and YFSETQ. The CDR3 runs to 16 residues. J was trimmed by 2 bases and V by 2 bases; bases with no gene match: 8. The CDR3 spells CASSFLAGTGQETQYF. The CDR3 DNA follows: TGCGCCAGCAGCTTCCTAGCTGGGACAGGTCAAGAGACCCAGTACTTC. The complete variable domain, with remaining parts taken from reference TRBV5-1 and TRBJ2-5, reads KAGVTQTPRYLIKTRGQQVTLSCSPISGHRSVSWYQQTPGQGLQFLFEYFSETQRNKGNFPGRFSGRQFSNSRSEMNVSTLELGDSALYLCASSFLAGTGQETQYFGPGTRLLVL.

J is TRBJ2-7 and V is TRBV5-6, with 8 bases that match TRBD2. The germline gives CDR1 SGHDT, CDR2 YYEEEE. V lost 3 bases to trimming and J lost 0 bases; unmatched junction nucleotides: 17. The CDR3 spans 19 residues. CDR3 loop: CASSWGEVLADLSSYEQYF. DNA of the CDR3: TGTGCCAGCAGCTGGGGGGAGGTACTAGCGGACCTTAGCTCCTACGAGCAGTACTTC.

DNA of the CDR3: TGCGCCAGCAGCCCACAGGGGAGTCAGCGCAATGAGCAGTTCTTC. Translating gives CASSPQGSQRNEQFF. V and J are TRBV5-1 and TRBJ2-1, with TRBD1 identical over 7 bases. The CDR3 consists of 15 residues. Per germline, CDR1 SGHRS and CDR2 YFSETQ. V dropped 4 bases and J dropped 6; count of bases not matched to a gene: 10.

This rearrangement joins TRBV5-1 to TRBJ2-3; D is unclear. Trimming took off 0 bases at V and 0 bases at J, with 8 bases between the two ends. The CDR3 runs to 15 residues. Germline CDR1 is SGHRS and CDR2 is YFSETQ. The CDR3 sequence: CASSLDSTSTDTQYF. The CDR3 DNA follows: TGCGCCAGCAGCTTGGACAGCACTAGCACAGATACGCAGTATTTT.